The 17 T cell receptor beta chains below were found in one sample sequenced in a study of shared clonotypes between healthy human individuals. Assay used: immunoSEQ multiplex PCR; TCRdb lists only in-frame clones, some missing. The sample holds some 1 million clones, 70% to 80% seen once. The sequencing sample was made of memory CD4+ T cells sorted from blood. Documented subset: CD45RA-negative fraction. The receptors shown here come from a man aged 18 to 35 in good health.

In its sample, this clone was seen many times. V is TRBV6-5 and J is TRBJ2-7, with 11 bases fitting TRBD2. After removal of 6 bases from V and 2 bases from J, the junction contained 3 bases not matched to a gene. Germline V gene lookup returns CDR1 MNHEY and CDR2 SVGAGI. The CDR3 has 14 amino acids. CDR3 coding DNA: TGTGCCAGCAGGCTAGCGGGGGGCGCCTACGAGCAGTACTTC. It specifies CASRLAGGAYEQYF.

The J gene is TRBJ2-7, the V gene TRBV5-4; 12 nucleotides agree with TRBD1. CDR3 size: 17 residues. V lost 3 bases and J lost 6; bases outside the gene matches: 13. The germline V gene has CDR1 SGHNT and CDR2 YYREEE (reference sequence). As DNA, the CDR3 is TGTGCCAGCAGCTCCGGGACAGGGGGCGTTCGGTCCCTCGAGCAGTACTTC. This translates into CASSSGTGGVRSLEQYF.

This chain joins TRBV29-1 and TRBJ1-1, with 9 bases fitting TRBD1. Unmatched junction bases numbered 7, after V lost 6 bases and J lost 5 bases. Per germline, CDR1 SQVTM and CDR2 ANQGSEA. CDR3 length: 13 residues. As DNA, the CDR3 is TGCAGCGTCCATTACAGGGGGCGGACTGAAGCTTTCTTT. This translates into CSVHYRGRTEAFF.

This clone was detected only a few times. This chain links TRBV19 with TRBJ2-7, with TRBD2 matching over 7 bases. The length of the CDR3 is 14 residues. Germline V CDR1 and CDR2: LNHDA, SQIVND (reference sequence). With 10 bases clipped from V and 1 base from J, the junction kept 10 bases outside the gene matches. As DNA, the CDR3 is TGTGCCACCCGGGACTACAAGACTTCCTACGAGCAGTACTTC. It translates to CATRDYKTSYEQYF.

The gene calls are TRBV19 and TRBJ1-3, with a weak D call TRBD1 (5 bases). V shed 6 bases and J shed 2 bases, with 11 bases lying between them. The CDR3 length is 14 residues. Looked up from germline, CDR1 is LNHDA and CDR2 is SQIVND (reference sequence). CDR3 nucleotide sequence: TGTGCCAGTAGATCGGGGGAAACTGGAAACACCATATATTTT. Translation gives CASRSGETGNTIYF.

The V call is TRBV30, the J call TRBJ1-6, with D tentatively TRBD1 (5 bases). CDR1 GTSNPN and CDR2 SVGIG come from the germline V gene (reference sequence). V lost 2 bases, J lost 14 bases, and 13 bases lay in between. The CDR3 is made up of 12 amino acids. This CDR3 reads CAWSLSGSALHF. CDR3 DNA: TGTGCCTGGAGTCTTTCAGGGTCGGCCCTCCACTTT.

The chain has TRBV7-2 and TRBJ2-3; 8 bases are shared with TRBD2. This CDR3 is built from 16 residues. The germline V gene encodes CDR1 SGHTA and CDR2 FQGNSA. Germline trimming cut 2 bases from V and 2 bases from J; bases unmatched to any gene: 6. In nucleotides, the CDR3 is TGTGCCAGCAGCTTAATAGCGGGAATTGCCACAGATACGCAGTATTTT. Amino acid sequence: CASSLIAGIATDTQYF. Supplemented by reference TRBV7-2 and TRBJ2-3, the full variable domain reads GAGVSQSPSNKVTEKGKDVELRCDPISGHTALYWYRQSLGQGLEFLIYFQGNSAPDKSGLPSDRFSAERTGGSVSTLTIQRTQQEDSAVYLCASSLIAGIATDTQYFGPGTRLTVL.

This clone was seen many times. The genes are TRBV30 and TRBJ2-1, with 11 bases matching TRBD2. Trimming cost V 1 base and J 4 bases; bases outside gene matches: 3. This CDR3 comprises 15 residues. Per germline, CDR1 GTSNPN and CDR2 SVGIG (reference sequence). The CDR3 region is CAWSASGGPYNEQFF. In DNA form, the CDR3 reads TGTGCCTGGAGTGCTAGCGGGGGGCCTTACAATGAGCAGTTCTTC.

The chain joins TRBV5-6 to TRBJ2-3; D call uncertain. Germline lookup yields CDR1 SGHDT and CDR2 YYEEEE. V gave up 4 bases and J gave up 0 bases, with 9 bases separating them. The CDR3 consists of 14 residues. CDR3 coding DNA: TGTGCCAGCAGCCGTAGCCAAAGCACAGATACGCAGTATTTT. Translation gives CASSRSQSTDTQYF.

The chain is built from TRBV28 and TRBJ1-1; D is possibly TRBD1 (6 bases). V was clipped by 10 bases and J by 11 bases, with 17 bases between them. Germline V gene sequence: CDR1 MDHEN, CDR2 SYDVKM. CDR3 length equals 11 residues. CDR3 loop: CATTRPDRAFF. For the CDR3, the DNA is TGTGCCACCACAAGGCCCGACAGGGCTTTCTTT.

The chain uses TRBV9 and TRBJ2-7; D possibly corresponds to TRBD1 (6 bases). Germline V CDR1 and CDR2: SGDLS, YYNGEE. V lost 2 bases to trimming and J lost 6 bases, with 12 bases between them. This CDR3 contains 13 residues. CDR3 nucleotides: TGTGCCAGCAGCGTGTTCGTAGGGGGCGAGCAGTACTTC. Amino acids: CASSVFVGGEQYF.

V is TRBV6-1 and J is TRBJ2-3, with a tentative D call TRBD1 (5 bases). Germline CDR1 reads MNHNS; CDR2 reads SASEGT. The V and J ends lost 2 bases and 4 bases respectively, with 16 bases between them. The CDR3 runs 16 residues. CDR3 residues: CASSETGWGSADTQYF. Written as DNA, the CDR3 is TGTGCCAGCAGTGAAACCGGTTGGGGCAGCGCAGATACGCAGTATTTT.

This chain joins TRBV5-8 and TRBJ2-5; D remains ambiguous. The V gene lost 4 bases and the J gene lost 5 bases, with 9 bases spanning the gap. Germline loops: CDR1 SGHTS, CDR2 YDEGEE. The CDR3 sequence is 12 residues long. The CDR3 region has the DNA TGTGCCAGCAGCCGTAATCGGGAGACCCAGTACTTC. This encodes CASSRNRETQYF.

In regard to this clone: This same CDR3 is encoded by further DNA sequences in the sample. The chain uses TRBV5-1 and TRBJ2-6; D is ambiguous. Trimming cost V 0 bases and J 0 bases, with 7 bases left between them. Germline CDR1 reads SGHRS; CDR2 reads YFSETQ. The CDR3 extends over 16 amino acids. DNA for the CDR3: TGCGCCAGCAGCTTGGAGGCAGGCTCTGGGGCCAACGTCCTGACTTTC. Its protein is CASSLEAGSGANVLTF.

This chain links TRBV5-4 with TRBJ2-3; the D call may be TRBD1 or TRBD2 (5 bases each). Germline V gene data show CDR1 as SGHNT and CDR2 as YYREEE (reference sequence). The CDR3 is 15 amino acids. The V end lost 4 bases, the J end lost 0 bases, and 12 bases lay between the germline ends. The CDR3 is CASSPRDRSTDTQYF. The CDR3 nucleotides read TGTGCCAGCAGCCCCCGGGACCGAAGCACAGATACGCAGTATTTT.

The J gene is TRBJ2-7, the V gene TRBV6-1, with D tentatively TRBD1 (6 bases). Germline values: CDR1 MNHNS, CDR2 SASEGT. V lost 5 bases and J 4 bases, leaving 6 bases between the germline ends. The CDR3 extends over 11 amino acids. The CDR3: CASSTGYEQYF. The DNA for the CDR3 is TGTGCCAGCAGTACAGGGTACGAGCAGTACTTC.

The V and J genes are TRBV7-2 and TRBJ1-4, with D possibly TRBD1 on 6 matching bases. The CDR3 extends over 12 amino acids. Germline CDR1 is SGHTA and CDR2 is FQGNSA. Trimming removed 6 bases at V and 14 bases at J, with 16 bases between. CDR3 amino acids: CASSSDRVGLFF. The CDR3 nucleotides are TGTGCCAGCAGTTCGGACAGAGTAGGGCTGTTTTTT.